This T cell receptor (beta chain) was observed in a study of blood T cell repertoires in COVID-19. The overall study: The origin of the acute and convalescent COVID-19 samples was the United States, Italy and Spain. In each case, the material was cDNA or gDNA derived from T cells, B-cell-depleted T cells, or PBMCs.

In the original workflow: Counts of nucleated cells, estimated from reference gene primer amplification, were obtained. Clones were read by immunoSEQ multiplex PCR, and TCRdb kept only the in-frame ones, dropping some. The V and J calls and clone size were taken over from that table, and D and trimming were inferred from the DNA. The table shows 300,000 to 350,000 clones, with approximately 88% occurring only once. While infection was still active, Seattle patients were enrolled and then followed longitudinally. This clonotype originated in a man younger than 45 with COVID-19, enrolled during active disease. The source material was peripheral blood.

CDR3 sequence: CASSSPSRDRDTEAFF. The CDR3 DNA sequence: TGTGCCAGCAGTTCGCCGTCCCGGGACAGGGACACTGAAGCTTTCTTT. V and J are TRBV27 and TRBJ1-1; 9 bases line up with TRBD1. V lost 4 bases to trimming and J lost 3 bases; unmatched junction nucleotides: 9. The CDR3 loop spans 16 amino acids. Per germline, CDR1 MNHEY and CDR2 SMNVEV (reference sequence).